What follows are 22 T cell receptor beta chains derived from one specimen sequenced in a study of CD8+CD57+ T cells in acquired aplastic anemia. The authors sequenced patients whose flow cytometry had shown CD8+CD57+ cell expansion. Genomic DNA templated the TCR beta VDJ and CDR3 profiling. From the reads, TCRdb called clonotypes with MiXCR, one entry per CDR3 protein. The table has roughly 200,000 distinct CDR3 sequences, less than 75% seen once. The sample comprised sorted CD4+, CD8+, or CD8+CD57+ T cells (not recorded which) from PBMCs. The receptor set was obtained from a human donor with aplastic anemia.

J is TRBJ1-2 and V is TRBV2; D is uncertain. This CDR3 spans 13 amino acids. Per the germline V gene, CDR1 is SNHLY and CDR2 is FYNNEI. V was trimmed by 2 bases and J by 8 bases, leaving 12 bases between them. CDR3 amino acids: CASSEFGEGGYTF. In nucleotides, the CDR3 is TGTGCCAGCAGTGAATTCGGGGAGGGAGGCTACACCTTC.

This chain connects TRBV24-1 to TRBJ2-1; the match to TRBD1 covers 11 bases. The CDR3 is 15 amino acids. CDR1 is KGHDR and CDR2 is SFDVKD in the germline V gene. The junction had 6 bases not matched to a gene; V was cut back by 3 bases and J by 9 bases. The CDR3 loop reads CATSDPGQGVGEQFF. CDR3 DNA sequence: TGTGCCACCAGTGATCCGGGACAGGGGGTTGGTGAGCAGTTCTTC.

The rearrangement links TRBV9 to TRBJ2-1; TRBD2 aligns across 15 bases. V gave up 4 bases and J gave up 12 bases; unmatched junction bases: 8. The CDR3 is 15 residues long. Per the germline V gene, CDR1 is SGDLS and CDR2 is YYNGEE. CDR3 nucleotides: TGTGCCAGCAGCCCCGGGACTAGCGGGGGGCGGGCGCAGTTCTTC. Translating gives CASSPGTSGGRAQFF.

The chain links TRBV19 to TRBJ2-2; D remains ambiguous. The CDR3 contains 12 residues. Germline CDR1 and CDR2: LNHDA and SQIVND (reference sequence). This chain's CDR3 is CGIITNTGELFF. CDR3 DNA: TGTGGGATTATCACGAACACCGGGGAGCTGTTTTTT.

The gene calls are TRBV9 and TRBJ1-1; 9 nucleotides align to TRBD1. The CDR3 length is 17 residues. With 3 bases clipped from V and 0 bases from J, the junction kept 9 bases outside the gene matches. CDR1 and CDR2 (germline): SGDLS, YYNGEE. In nucleotides, the CDR3 is TGTGCCAGCAGCGGACAGGGGGGACAGCTAATGAACACTGAAGCTTTCTTT. The encoded protein is CASSGQGGQLMNTEAFF. The full variable domain, with the rest looked up from reference TRBV9 and TRBJ1-1, is DSGVTQTPKHLITATGQRVTLRCSPRSGDLSVYWYQQSLDQGLQFLIQYYNGEERAKGNILERFSAQQFPDLHSELNLSSLELGDSALYFCASSGQGGQLMNTEAFFGQGTRLTVV.

The V gene is TRBV15, the J gene TRBJ2-7, with TRBD1 as a possible D gene (5 bases). CDR1 is LNHNV, CDR2 YYDKDF, per germline (reference sequence). V lost 0 bases, J lost 3 bases, and 12 bases lay in between. The CDR3 consists of 15 residues. The CDR3 protein is CATSREPGSVYEQYF. CDR3 sequence (DNA): TGTGCCACCAGCAGAGAACCAGGGTCTGTCTACGAGCAGTACTTC.

The genes are TRBV20-1 and TRBJ2-1; TRBD2 agrees at 14 bases. The V segment lost 5 bases and the J segment 6 bases; nucleotides outside the gene matches: 3. The CDR3 consists of 14 residues. CDR1 is DFQATT, CDR2 SNEGSKA, per germline (reference sequence). The CDR3 spells CSAVTSGRANEQFF. The DNA for the CDR3 is TGCAGTGCTGTGACTAGCGGGAGGGCCAATGAGCAGTTCTTC.

The chain links TRBV9 to TRBJ2-7, with TRBD1 identical over 9 bases. The CDR3 extends over 15 amino acids. Germline V gives CDR1 SGDLS, CDR2 YYNGEE. Trimming removed 4 bases from V and 6 bases from J; junction bases left unmatched: 11. The CDR3 here is CASSKGQGSVAEQYF. Written as DNA, the CDR3 is TGTGCCAGCAGCAAAGGACAGGGGTCTGTCGCCGAGCAGTACTTC.

On this clonotype itself: The junction shows a germline mismatch at one end, possibly a read error. The chain recombines TRBV9 with TRBJ2-7; D remains ambiguous. The germline CDR1 and CDR2 sequences are SGDLS and YYNGEE. The CDR3 extends over 15 amino acids. The DNA for the CDR3 is TGTGCCAGCAGCTTAGGTTTGGGTTCCTCCTACGAGCGGTACTTC. Amino acids: CASSLGLGSSYERYF.

This clonotype was seen a few times. This chain links TRBV5-8 with TRBJ2-7; possible D gene TRBD1, 6 bases. Germline values: CDR1 SGHTS, CDR2 YDEGEE. The CDR3 is 14 residues long. V was shortened by 2 bases and J by 4 bases, with 13 bases between the two germline ends. CDR3 DNA: TGTGCCAGCAGCTTACAGGGAAGATCTTACGAGCAGTACTTC. Encoded protein: CASSLQGRSYEQYF.

Of note for this clonotype: The junction departs from germline at one end; a sequencing error may be responsible. This rearrangement joins TRBV7-2 to TRBJ1-5; D remains unclear. The CDR3 consists of 14 residues. The germline gives CDR1 SGHTA, CDR2 FQGNSA. The CDR3 sequence: CASSLMGSNQPQHF. The CDR3 nucleotides are TGCGCCAGCAGCCTCATGGGTAGCAATCAGCCCCAGCATTTT. The full variable domain, completed using reference TRBV7-2 and TRBJ1-5, is GAGVSQSPSNKVTEKGKDVELRCDPISGHTALYWYRQSLGQGLEFLIYFQGNSAPDKSGLPSDRFSAERTGGSVSTLTIQRTQQEDSAVYLCASSLMGSNQPQHFGDGTRLSIL.

This sequence joins TRBV9 and TRBJ2-7; D is ambiguous. Looked up from germline, CDR1 is SGDLS and CDR2 is YYNGEE. The V gene lost 4 bases and the J gene lost 2 bases, with 1 base spanning the gap. The CDR3 extends over 10 amino acids. CDR3 sequence reads: CASSPYEQYF. CDR3 bases: TGTGCCAGCAGCCCCTACGAGCAGTACTTC.

The chain carries TRBV2 and TRBJ2-1, with 9 bases aligning to TRBD2. V gave up 1 base and J gave up 4 bases; unmatched junction bases: 2. Germline V lookup: CDR1 SNHLY, CDR2 FYNNEI. This CDR3 region has 15 residues. CDR3 DNA: TGTGCCAGCAGTGAAGACGGACTAGCGTACAATGAGCAGTTCTTC. Translated: CASSEDGLAYNEQFF.

This clonotype was detected only a few times. This chain uses TRBV20-1 with TRBJ2-3; TRBD2 aligns across 7 bases. In germline, CDR1 is DFQATT, CDR2 SNEGSKA (reference sequence). The CDR3 consists of 13 residues. With 7 bases clipped from V and 1 base from J, the junction kept 5 bases outside the gene matches. The CDR3 DNA is TGCAGTGGGCCGGCGGGAGGCACAGATACGCAGTATTTT. It codes for CSGPAGGTDTQYF.

The V and J genes are TRBV9 and TRBJ2-7, with 7 bases matching TRBD1. V gave up 0 bases and J gave up 12 bases; unmatched junction bases: 18. Per germline, CDR1 SGDLS and CDR2 YYNGEE. There are 16 residues in the CDR3. The CDR3 bases are TGTGCCAGCAGCGTAGCAGGGGGTCCTGAAGGACAGACCATGTACTTC. Translation: CASSVAGGPEGQTMYF.

The chain carries TRBV5-4 and TRBJ1-2; 7 nucleotides match TRBD1. Germline CDR1 SGHNT, CDR2 YYREEE (reference sequence). The CDR3 is 15 residues long. The V gene end was trimmed by 0 bases and the J gene end by 4 bases; junction bases not matched to a gene: 6. The CDR3 loop reads CASSLGVQGGYGYTF. Here the CDR3 DNA reads TGTGCCAGCAGCTTGGGGGTTCAGGGGGGCTATGGCTACACCTTC.

This rearrangement joins TRBV15 to TRBJ1-5, with D possibly TRBD1 on 6 matching bases. This CDR3 is 16 amino acids long. The ends were cut back, 4 bases at V and 4 bases at J, with 17 bases in the middle. Germline V lookup: CDR1 LNHNV, CDR2 YYDKDF (reference sequence). The CDR3 sequence: CATSIQGRQGNQPQHF. Here the CDR3 DNA reads TGTGCCACCAGCATCCAGGGGCGGCAGGGGAATCAGCCCCAGCATTTT.

V gene TRBV5-1 combines with J gene TRBJ2-1; the D gene is possibly TRBD1 (6 bases). CDR1 is SGHRS, CDR2 YFSETQ, per germline. The CDR3 is 15 residues long. V was shortened by 0 bases and J by 3 bases, with 10 bases between the two germline ends. The CDR3 region is CASSLAGQSYNEQFF. The DNA for the CDR3 is TGCGCCAGCAGCTTGGCGGGACAAAGCTACAATGAGCAGTTCTTC.

In regard to this clonotype: It is likely a read error, because the conserved phenylalanine at the end of the CDR3 is missing. The DNA is omitted, as the CDR3 cannot be located on it reliably, and the CDR3 follows TCRdb's listing. The CDR3 sequence is CASIGSEDT. The chain joins TRBV7-8 to TRBJ2-5; TRBD2 was called by the table and not checked on the DNA. With termini counted, the CDR3 has 9 amino acids. The germline gives CDR1 SGHVS, CDR2 FQNEAQ.

This clonotype was seen only a few times. The chain combines TRBV12-3 or TRBV12-4 with TRBJ1-1; TRBD1 agrees at 7 bases. The CDR3 has 12 residues. With V trimmed by 5 bases and J by 10 bases, 7 bases remained unmatched. For the CDR3, the DNA is TGTGCCAGCAGTGCGACAGGGAGGGGAGCTTTCTTT. It specifies CASSATGRGAFF.

This clonotype was picked up many times. J is TRBJ2-1 and V is TRBV5-1; D is undetermined. This CDR3 has 12 residues. The germline V and J ends were trimmed by 4 bases and 9 bases, with 11 bases remaining between them. Per germline, CDR1 SGHRS and CDR2 YFSETQ. The CDR3 bases are TGCGCCAGCAGCCCAGGCGGTACTGAGCAGTTCTTC. It encodes CASSPGGTEQFF. The full variable domain, with the rest looked up from reference TRBV5-1 and TRBJ2-1, is KAGVTQTPRYLIKTRGQQVTLSCSPISGHRSVSWYQQTPGQGLQFLFEYFSETQRNKGNFPGRFSGRQFSNSRSEMNVSTLELGDSALYLCASSPGGTEQFFGPGTRLTVL.

The V gene is TRBV20-1, the J gene TRBJ2-1, with TRBD2 matching 8 bases. The V gene's germline CDR1 is DFQATT and CDR2 SNEGSKA (reference sequence). Germline trimming cut 0 bases from V and 0 bases from J; bases unmatched to any gene: 1. The CDR3 spans 15 residues. The CDR3 DNA reads TGCAGTGCTAGAGATCTAGCGGGCTCCTACAATGAGCAGTTCTTC. Its translation is CSARDLAGSYNEQFF.